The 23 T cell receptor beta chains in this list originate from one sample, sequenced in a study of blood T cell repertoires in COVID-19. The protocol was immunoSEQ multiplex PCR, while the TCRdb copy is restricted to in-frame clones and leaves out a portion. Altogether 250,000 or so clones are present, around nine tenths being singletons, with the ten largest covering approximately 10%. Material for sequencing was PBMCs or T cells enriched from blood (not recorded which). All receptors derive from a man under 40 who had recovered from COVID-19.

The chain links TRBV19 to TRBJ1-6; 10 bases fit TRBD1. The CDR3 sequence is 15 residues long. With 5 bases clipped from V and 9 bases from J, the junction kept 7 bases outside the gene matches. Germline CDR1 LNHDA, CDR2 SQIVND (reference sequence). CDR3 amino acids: CASSFQGQGISPLHF. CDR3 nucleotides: TGTGCCAGTAGTTTTCAGGGACAGGGGATTTCACCCCTCCACTTT.

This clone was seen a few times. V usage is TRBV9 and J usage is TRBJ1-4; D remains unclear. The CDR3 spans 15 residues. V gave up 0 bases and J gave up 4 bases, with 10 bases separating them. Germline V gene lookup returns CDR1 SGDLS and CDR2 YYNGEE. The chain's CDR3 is CASSVESGLNEKLFF. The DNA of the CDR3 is TGTGCCAGCAGCGTAGAATCAGGCCTTAATGAAAAACTGTTTTTT. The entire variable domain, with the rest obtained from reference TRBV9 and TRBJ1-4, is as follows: DSGVTQTPKHLITATGQRVTLRCSPRSGDLSVYWYQQSLDQGLQFLIQYYNGEERAKGNILERFSAQQFPDLHSELNLSSLELGDSALYFCASSVESGLNEKLFFGSGTQLSVL.

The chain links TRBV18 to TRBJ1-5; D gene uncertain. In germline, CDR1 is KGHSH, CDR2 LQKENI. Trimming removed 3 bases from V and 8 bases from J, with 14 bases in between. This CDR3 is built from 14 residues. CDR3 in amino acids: CASSPGRQSEPQHF. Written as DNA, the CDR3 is TGTGCCAGCTCACCTGGTCGGCAAAGCGAGCCCCAGCATTTT.

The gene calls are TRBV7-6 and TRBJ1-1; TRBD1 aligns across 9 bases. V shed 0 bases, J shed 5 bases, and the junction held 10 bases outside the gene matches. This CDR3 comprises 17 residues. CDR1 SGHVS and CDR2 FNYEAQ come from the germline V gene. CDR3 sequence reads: CASSLAPRGTGMTEAFF. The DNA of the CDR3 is TGTGCCAGCAGCTTAGCCCCTCGCGGGACAGGGATGACTGAAGCTTTCTTT.

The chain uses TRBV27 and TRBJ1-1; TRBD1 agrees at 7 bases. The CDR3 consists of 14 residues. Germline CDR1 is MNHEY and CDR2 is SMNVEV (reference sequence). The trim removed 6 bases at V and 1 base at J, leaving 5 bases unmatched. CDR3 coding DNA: TGTGCCAGCAGCCTACACAGGGGGAACACTGAAGCTTTCTTT. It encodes CASSLHRGNTEAFF.

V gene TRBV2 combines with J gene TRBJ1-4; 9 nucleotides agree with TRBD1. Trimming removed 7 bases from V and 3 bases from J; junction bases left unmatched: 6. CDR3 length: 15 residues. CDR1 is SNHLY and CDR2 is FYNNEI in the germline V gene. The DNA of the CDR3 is TGTGCCAGCAAGCTACAGGGGGCAGCTAATGAAAAACTGTTTTTT. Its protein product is CASKLQGAANEKLFF.

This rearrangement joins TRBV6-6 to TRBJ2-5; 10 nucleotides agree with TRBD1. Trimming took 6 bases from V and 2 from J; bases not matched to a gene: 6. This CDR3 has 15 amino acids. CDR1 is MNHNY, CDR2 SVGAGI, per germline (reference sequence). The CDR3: CASRSTGGHQETQYF. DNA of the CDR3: TGTGCCAGCAGATCGACAGGGGGCCATCAAGAGACCCAGTACTTC.

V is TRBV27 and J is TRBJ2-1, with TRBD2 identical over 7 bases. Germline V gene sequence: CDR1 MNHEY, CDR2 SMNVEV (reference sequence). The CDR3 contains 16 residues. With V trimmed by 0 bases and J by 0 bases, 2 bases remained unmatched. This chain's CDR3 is CASSLSGGSSYNEQFF. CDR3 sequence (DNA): TGTGCCAGCAGTTTATCGGGCGGGAGCTCCTACAATGAGCAGTTCTTC.

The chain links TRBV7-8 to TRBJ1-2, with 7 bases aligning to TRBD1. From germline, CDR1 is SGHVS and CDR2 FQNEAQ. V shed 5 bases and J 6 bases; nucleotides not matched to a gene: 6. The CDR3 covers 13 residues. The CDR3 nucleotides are TGTGCCAGCAGCCTAGACAGGGATAATGGCTACACCTTC. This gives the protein CASSLDRDNGYTF.

CDR3 in amino acids: CASSPKGGYYGYTF. For the CDR3, the DNA is TGTGCCAGCAGCCCCAAGGGGGGGTACTATGGCTACACCTTC. This rearrangement joins TRBV7-9 to TRBJ1-2; a possible D gene is TRBD1 (6 bases). CDR3 length equals 14 residues. The ends were cut back, 5 bases at V and 3 bases at J, with 13 bases in the middle. Germline CDR1 is SEHNR and CDR2 is FQNEAQ (reference sequence).

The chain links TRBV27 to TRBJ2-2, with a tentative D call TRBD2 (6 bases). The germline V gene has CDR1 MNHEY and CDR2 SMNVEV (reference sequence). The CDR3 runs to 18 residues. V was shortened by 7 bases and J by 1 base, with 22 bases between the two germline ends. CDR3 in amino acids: CASTSNSGTRKNTGELFF. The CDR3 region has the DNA TGTGCCAGCACTTCAAATAGCGGAACCCGTAAGAACACCGGGGAGCTGTTTTTT.

This CDR3 is CASSNRDGQPQHF. The CDR3 DNA sequence: TGTGCCAGCAGCAACAGGGACGGCCAGCCCCAGCATTTT. The chain combines TRBV5-5 with TRBJ1-5; possibly TRBD1 for D (6 bases). CDR1 and CDR2 (germline): SGHKS, YYEKEE (reference sequence). V was cut by 4 bases and J by 7 bases, with 12 bases left in between. CDR3 length: 13 residues.

DNA for the CDR3: TGTGCCAGCAGCCAAGAGGACAGCCCTGGTTCACCCCTCCACTTT. As protein: CASSQEDSPGSPLHF. This chain uses TRBV14 with TRBJ1-6, with a weak D call TRBD1 (6 bases). The V end lost 0 bases, the J end lost 9 bases, and 12 bases lay between the germline ends. CDR3 size: 15 residues. CDR1 and CDR2 (germline): SGHDN, FVKESK.

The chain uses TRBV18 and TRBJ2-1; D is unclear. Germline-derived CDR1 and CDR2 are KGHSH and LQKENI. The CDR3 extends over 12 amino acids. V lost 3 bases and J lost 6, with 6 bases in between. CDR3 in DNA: TGTGCCAGCTCACCTGTATTCAATGAGCAGTTCTTC. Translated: CASSPVFNEQFF.

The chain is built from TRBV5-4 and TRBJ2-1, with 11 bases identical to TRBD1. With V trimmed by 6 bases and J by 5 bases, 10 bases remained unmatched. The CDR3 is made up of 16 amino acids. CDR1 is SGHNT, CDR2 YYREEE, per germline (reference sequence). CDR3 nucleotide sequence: TGTGCCAGCACCCCTCTTGCGGGACAGGGGGACAATGAGCAGTTCTTC. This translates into CASTPLAGQGDNEQFF.

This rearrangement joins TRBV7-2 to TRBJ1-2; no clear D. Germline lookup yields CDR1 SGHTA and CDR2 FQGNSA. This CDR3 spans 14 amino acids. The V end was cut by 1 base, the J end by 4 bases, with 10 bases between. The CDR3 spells CASSLGAFAYGYTF. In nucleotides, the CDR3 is TGTGCCAGCAGCTTAGGGGCCTTCGCCTATGGCTACACCTTC. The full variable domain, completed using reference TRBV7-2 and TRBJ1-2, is GAGVSQSPSNKVTEKGKDVELRCDPISGHTALYWYRQSLGQGLEFLIYFQGNSAPDKSGLPSDRFSAERTGGSVSTLTIQRTQQEDSAVYLCASSLGAFAYGYTFGSGTRLTVV.

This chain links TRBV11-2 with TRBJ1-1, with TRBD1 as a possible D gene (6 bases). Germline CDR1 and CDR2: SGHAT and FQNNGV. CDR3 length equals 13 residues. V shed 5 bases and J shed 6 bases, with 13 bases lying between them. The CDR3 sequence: CASSPMRQAEAFF. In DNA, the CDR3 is TGTGCCAGCAGCCCTATGAGACAGGCTGAAGCTTTCTTT.

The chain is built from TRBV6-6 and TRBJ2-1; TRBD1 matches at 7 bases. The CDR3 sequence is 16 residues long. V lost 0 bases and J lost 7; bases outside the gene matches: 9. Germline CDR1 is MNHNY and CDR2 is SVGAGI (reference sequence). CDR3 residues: CASSYSPGTAKNEQFF. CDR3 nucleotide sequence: TGTGCCAGCAGTTACTCCCCCGGGACAGCTAAAAATGAGCAGTTCTTC.

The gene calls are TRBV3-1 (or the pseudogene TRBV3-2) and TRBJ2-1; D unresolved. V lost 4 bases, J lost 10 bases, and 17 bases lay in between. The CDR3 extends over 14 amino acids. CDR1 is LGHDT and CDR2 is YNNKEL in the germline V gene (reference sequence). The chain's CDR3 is CASSLDTNVREQFF. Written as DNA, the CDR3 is TGTGCCAGCAGCCTCGATACTAACGTCAGAGAGCAGTTCTTC.

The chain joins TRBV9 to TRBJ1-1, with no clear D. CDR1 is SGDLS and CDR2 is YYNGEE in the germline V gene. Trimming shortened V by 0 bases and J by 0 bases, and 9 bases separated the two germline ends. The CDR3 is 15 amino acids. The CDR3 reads CASSVGEVMNTEAFF. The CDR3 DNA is TGTGCCAGCAGCGTAGGTGAGGTTATGAACACTGAAGCTTTCTTT. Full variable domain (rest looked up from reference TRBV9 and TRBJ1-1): DSGVTQTPKHLITATGQRVTLRCSPRSGDLSVYWYQQSLDQGLQFLIQYYNGEERAKGNILERFSAQQFPDLHSELNLSSLELGDSALYFCASSVGEVMNTEAFFGQGTRLTVV.

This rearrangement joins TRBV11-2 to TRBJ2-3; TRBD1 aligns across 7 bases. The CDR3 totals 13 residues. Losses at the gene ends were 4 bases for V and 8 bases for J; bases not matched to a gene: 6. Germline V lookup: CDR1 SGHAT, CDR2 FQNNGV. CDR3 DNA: TGTGCCAGCAGCTCCATCGCAGGGGGTACGCAGTATTTT. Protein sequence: CASSSIAGGTQYF.

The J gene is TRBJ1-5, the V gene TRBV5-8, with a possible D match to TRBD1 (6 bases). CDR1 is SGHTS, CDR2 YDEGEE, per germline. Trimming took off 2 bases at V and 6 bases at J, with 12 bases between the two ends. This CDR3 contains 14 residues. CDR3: CASSLQGGGQPQHF. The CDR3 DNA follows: TGTGCCAGCAGCTTACAGGGCGGGGGTCAGCCCCAGCATTTT.

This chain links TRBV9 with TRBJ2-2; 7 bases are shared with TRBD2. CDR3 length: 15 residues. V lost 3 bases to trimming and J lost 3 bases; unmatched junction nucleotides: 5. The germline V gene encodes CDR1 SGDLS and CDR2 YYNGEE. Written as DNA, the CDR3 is TGTGCCAGCAGCGCGAGCGGGGTTGACACCGGGGAGCTGTTTTTT. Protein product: CASSASGVDTGELFF.